This is a list of T cell receptor beta chains from one sample in a study of sequential checkpoint blockade in melanoma. Clones were sequenced by immunoSEQ multiplex PCR, and TCRdb holds only the in-frame ones, with some missing. The table lists under 45,000 clones, approximately 84% of them singletons. Sequencing was performed on CD8+ T cells sorted from blood (inferred from file names), taken from a patient given nivolumab and ipilimumab in sequence. These TCRs come from a human donor with melanoma. Both conserved end residues are part of each CDR3. A D gene is named only where the DNA matches it firmly. Clone size is stated in some rows and not others, as once, few, many or a class when expanded.

.	TRBV27	TRBJ1-4	.	CASSLRGSNEKLFF	TGTGCCAGCAGCCTTAGAGGTTCTAATGAAAAACTGTTTTTT
TRBD2	TRBV29-1	TRBJ2-7	.	CSVIGLAGGYEQYF	TGCAGCGTTATAGGACTAGCGGGGGGCTACGAGCAGTACTTC
.	TRBV19	TRBJ1-1	.	CASSIPAGGEAFF	TGTGCCAGTAGTATCCCTGCAGGAGGCGAAGCTTTCTTT
.	TRBV27	TRBJ2-1	.	CASSPIPVYSEQFF	TGTGCCAGCAGCCCAATCCCAGTATACAGTGAGCAGTTCTTC
TRBD1	TRBV5-1	TRBJ1-2	.	CASSFADRVHYGYTF	TGCGCCAGCAGCTTCGCGGACAGGGTCCACTATGGCTACACCTTC
.	TRBV18	TRBJ2-5	.	CASSPGRAYQETQYF	TGTGCCAGCTCACCCGGCAGGGCCTACCAAGAGACCCAGTACTTC
TRBD1	TRBV28	TRBJ1-1	.	CASSYDAGGLDTEAFF	TGTGCCAGCAGTTATGACGCAGGGGGTTTGGACACTGAAGCTTTCTTT
TRBD1	TRBV28	TRBJ2-3	.	CASSLFRDRGLTDTQYF	TGTGCCAGCAGTTTATTCCGGGACAGGGGGCTCACAGATACGCAGTATTTT
.	TRBV28	TRBJ1-1	.	CASIAGSTEAFF	TGTGCCAGCATAGCTGGCAGCACTGAAGCTTTCTTT
TRBD1	TRBV25-1	TRBJ2-2	.	CASSEGQGDTGELFF	TGTGCCAGCAGTGAGGGACAGGGGGACACCGGGGAGCTGTTTTTT
TRBD2	TRBV7-6	TRBJ2-7	once	CASSLGAGREVPYEQYF	TGTGCCAGCAGCTTAGGGGCGGGGCGGGAGGTCCCCTACGAGCAGTACTTC
.	TRBV25-1	TRBJ1-2	.	CASSVGGGLNGYTF	TGTGCCAGCAGTGTGGGAGGGGGGTTGAATGGCTACACCTTC
TRBD1	TRBV15	TRBJ2-7	.	CATSRLRDSSYEQYF	TGTGCCACCAGCAGACTCCGGGACAGCTCCTACGAGCAGTACTTC
TRBD1	TRBV27	TRBJ2-7	.	CASSKDRGGYEQYF	TGTGCCAGCAGCAAGGACAGGGGAGGCTACGAGCAGTACTTC
.	TRBV10-1	TRBJ2-2	.	CASSENRNTGELFF	TGCGCCAGCAGTGAGAATAGGAACACCGGGGAGCTGTTTTTT
.	TRBV7-6	TRBJ1-5	.	CASSLGRDFNQPQHF	TGTGCCAGCAGCTTAGGACGGGACTTCAATCAGCCCCAGCATTTT
TRBD2	TRBV6-1	TRBJ2-5	.	CASSDGFARGGRETQYF	TGTGCCAGCAGTGACGGTTTCGCGCGGGGGGGCCGGGAGACCCAGTACTTC
TRBD2	TRBV7-9	TRBJ2-2	.	CASSSLERGGSGGELFF	TGTGCCAGCAGCTCCCTTGAGCGGGGGGGCTCCGGCGGGGAGCTGTTTTTT
TRBD2	TRBV5-4	TRBJ2-7	.	CASSLGLAGREQYF	TGTGCCAGCAGCTTGGGACTAGCGGGGAGGGAGCAGTACTTC
TRBD1	TRBV28	TRBJ1-1	few	CASSLQGTEAFF	TGTGCCAGCAGCTTACAGGGGACTGAAGCTTTCTTT
.	TRBV7-9	TRBJ2-7	.	CASSLEGVEQYF	TGTGCCAGCAGCTTAGAGGGGGTCGAGCAGTACTTC
TRBD2	TRBV5-1	TRBJ2-7	.	CASSPLAGGYEQYF	TGCGCCAGCAGCCCATTAGCGGGGGGCTACGAGCAGTACTTC
TRBD2	TRBV27	TRBJ2-5	.	CASSSIAGGTQETQYF	TGTGCCAGCAGTTCGATAGCGGGGGGGACGCAAGAGACCCAGTACTTC
TRBD2	TRBV27	TRBJ2-3	.	CATAGEGWSTQYF	TGTGCCACCGCGGGGGAGGGGTGGAGTACGCAGTATTTT
TRBD1	TRBV29-1	TRBJ1-2	.	CSVLGDRVFHGYTF	TGCAGCGTACTCGGCGACAGGGTTTTTCATGGCTACACCTTC
TRBD1	TRBV2	TRBJ2-1	.	CASSKTTGGNEQFF	TGTGCCAGCAGTAAAACCACAGGGGGCAATGAGCAGTTCTTC
.	TRBV4-1	TRBJ2-7	once	CASSQGSSGNYEQYF	TGCGCCAGCAGCCAAGGATCCAGCGGAAACTACGAGCAGTACTTC
TRBD1	TRBV28	TRBJ2-7	few	CASSPPRDSAYEQYF	TGTGCCAGCAGTCCCCCTAGGGACAGCGCCTACGAGCAGTACTTC
.	TRBV29-1	TRBJ1-2	.	CSVEDGVTGYGYTF	TGCAGCGTTGAAGATGGTGTGACAGGTTATGGCTACACCTTC
.	TRBV6-5	TRBJ2-7	.	CASSYVGAGEQYF	TGTGCCAGCAGTTATGTAGGGGCCGGCGAGCAGTACTTC
TRBD2	TRBV9	TRBJ2-5	.	CASSTRGLAGEVETQYF	TGTGCCAGCAGCACCCGGGGACTAGCGGGAGAGGTCGAGACCCAGTACTTC
TRBD2	TRBV5-1	TRBJ2-1	once	CASREGSGRSYNEQFF	TGCGCCAGCAGGGAGGGTAGCGGGCGCTCCTACAATGAGCAGTTCTTC
TRBD1	TRBV11-2	TRBJ2-2	.	CASSLGQGVDFFRELFF	TGTGCCAGCAGCTTAGGCCAGGGGGTTGATTTCTTCAGGGAGCTGTTTTTT
TRBD1	TRBV9	TRBJ2-5	.	CASSGSPDRVQETQYF	TGTGCCAGCAGCGGATCCCCAGACAGGGTCCAGGAGACCCAGTACTTC
TRBD2	TRBV27	TRBJ2-7	.	CASNAGGPGIQQYF	TGTGCCAGCAACGCGGGAGGGCCAGGCATACAGCAGTACTTC
.	TRBV5-1	TRBJ2-5	once	CASSPEGETQYF	TGCGCCAGCAGCCCCGAGGGTGAGACCCAGTACTTC
TRBD1	TRBV5-1	TRBJ1-1	.	CASSTGLGTGRVAFF	TGCGCCAGCAGCACGGGACTCGGGACAGGGAGGGTGGCTTTCTTT
TRBD1	TRBV2	TRBJ2-7	.	CASSGLGQLYEQYF	TGTGCCAGCAGTGGCCTGGGACAGCTCTACGAGCAGTACTTC
TRBD1	TRBV28	TRBJ2-7	few	CASSYRGPSSYEQYF	TGTGCCAGCAGTTACAGGGGCCCGAGCTCCTACGAGCAGTACTTC
.	TRBV4-1	TRBJ2-7	.	CASSRQGNGALYEQYF	TGCGCCAGCAGCCGCCAGGGGAACGGGGCCCTCTACGAGCAGTACTTC
TRBD2	TRBV27	TRBJ2-2	.	CASSSPSGRAPGELFF	TGTGCCAGCAGTTCCCCTAGCGGGAGGGCCCCCGGGGAGCTGTTTTTT